This T cell receptor beta chain was captured in a study of CD8 T cells in Susac syndrome. A word on this clonotype: Its antigen is undetermined.

An input of about 0.45 to 1 ug of RNA was subjected to reverse transcription using random hexamers. Amplification of TCR beta CDR3 was carried out by immunoSEQ multiplex PCR, which covered 54 Vbeta and 13 Jbeta segments. TCRdb analysed the immunoSEQ multiplex PCR reads with MiXCR anew, one entry per CDR3 protein. Of 130,000 to 150,000 distinct CDR3 sequences listed, 94% were seen once; the top ten hold approximately 0.3%. The study's findings and limits: The number of individuals included in the study's TCR sequencing and HLA analysis was acknowledged as relatively small.

Peripheral blood CD8+ and CD4+ T cells were profiled by TCR beta sequencing. CDR3 length: 14 amino acids. The V end was cut by 3 bases, the J end by 9 bases, with 17 bases between. Looked up from germline, CDR1 is SGHDN and CDR2 is FVKESK. The sample taken for sequencing was CD8+ T cells from PBMCs. V usage is TRBV14 and J usage is TRBJ2-5; a possible D gene is TRBD2 (5 bases). The origin of this receptor is a human donor in good health. CDR3 residues: CASSQNREFGAQYF. DNA for the CDR3: TGTGCCAGCAGCCAGAACCGGGAATTCGGGGCCCAGTACTTC.